This entry concerns a single TCR beta chain. This clonotype was seen at least ten times. No antigen is known for it. No qualities accompany the bases; no much larger clone lies one base away. The record originates from a study of spatial heterogeneity in lung cancer (dated by TCRdb to between 2019 and 2020). Notes on the research overall: Beta-chain transcripts were consistently detected in greater numbers than alpha-chain transcripts, which likely reflects a higher abundance of beta-chain transcripts. A strong correlation was found between TCR transcript counts in tumor regions and a T cell transcriptional module score from matched bulk RNA-seq. In the raw uncorrected reads, each unique combination of TCR and UMI appeared on average more than ten times. In non-small cell lung cancer, the study quantitatively compared TCR alpha and beta repertoires across several tumor regions, matched nontumor lung, and blood. Nonsynonymous mutation counts, determined by whole-exome sequencing of tumor tissue, were related to features of the TCR repertoire. At surgery, 220 tumor regions, 64 matched nontumor lung samples and some 54 PBMC samples were TCR-sequenced for both alpha and beta chains.

From cysteine to phenylalanine, the CDR3 is 15 amino acids long. The kept DNA is CDR3 alone, 45 bases in frame from the first base. The germline V gene sets CDR1 to MDHEN and CDR2 to SYDVKM. Compared with germline, V lacks 8 bases and J lacks 11 bases; bases without a gene match: 20. The paper's findings and limits, for the study overall: The number of expanded intratumoral alpha and beta TCRs correlated with the tumor nonsynonymous mutation count. Additional single-cell paired TCR alpha and beta sequencing was considered necessary to confirm, at a functional level, the hypothesis that regional TCRs recognize regional mutations. TCR-seq was estimated to cover only approximately 6.3% of tumor T cells for alpha chains and approximately 12% for beta chains. Counts of ubiquitous and regional expanded TCRs were found to correlate with counts of ubiquitous and regional nonsynonymous mutations, respectively.

The time point label corresponds to: sample taken at primary tumor resection. Donors were about 70 patients with early-stage, untreated non-small cell lung cancer from the lung TRACERx cohort. Without any cell sorting, TCR sequencing was performed on whole RNA extracted either from tumor and nontumor lung tissue or from cryopreserved PBMC samples. Patients were selected for TCR sequencing only if sufficient RNA was available from at least two tumor regions. Before selection, tumor and adjacent nontumor lung specimens were reviewed by a lung pathologist. Library preparation used 5' RACE. Instrument used: NextSeq 500. To allow correction of PCR and sequencing errors, the TCR library protocol tagged every TCR cDNA molecule with a unique molecular identifier. Processing in the source paper ran as follows. Decombinator tools were used for TCR identification, UMI-based error correction and CDR3 extraction. TCRs above a frequency of 2 per 1,000, corresponding to the top 1% of the tumor frequency distribution, were defined as expanded. Expanded tumor TCRs statistically deemed absent (corrected P<0.05) from at least one tumor region were classed as regional, and all other expanded tumor TCRs were classed as ubiquitous. Rényi diversity was computed with the R vegan package after subsampling each repertoire 100 times to 5,000 TCRs. CDR3 similarity networks were constructed using string-kernel similarity of amino acid triplets, with links drawn between CDR3s whose pairwise similarity was above 0.82. The public reads were reprocessed in TCRdb via fastp at Q25 and MiXCR, keeping in-frame beta chains. Every CDR3 protein is listed once, alongside the most common genes and DNA of its rows. It is TCRdb's table, rather than the study itself, that gives the V and J calls and clone size. This sample has roughly 20,000 distinct CDR3 sequences in its table, and approximately 3% of those were observed once. The ten largest clones capture roughly 7.5% of the sample.

The V gene is TRBV28 and the J gene is TRBJ2-7; 8 bases in between match TRBD2. The receptor was derived from a male donor with early-stage non-small cell lung cancer. Sequences were derived from lung tumor tissue, sampled at surgery. CDR3 sequence: CASHETGLVLYMEYF. The nucleotides are TGTGCCAGCCATGAGACGGGACTAGTTCTTTATATGGAGTACTTC.